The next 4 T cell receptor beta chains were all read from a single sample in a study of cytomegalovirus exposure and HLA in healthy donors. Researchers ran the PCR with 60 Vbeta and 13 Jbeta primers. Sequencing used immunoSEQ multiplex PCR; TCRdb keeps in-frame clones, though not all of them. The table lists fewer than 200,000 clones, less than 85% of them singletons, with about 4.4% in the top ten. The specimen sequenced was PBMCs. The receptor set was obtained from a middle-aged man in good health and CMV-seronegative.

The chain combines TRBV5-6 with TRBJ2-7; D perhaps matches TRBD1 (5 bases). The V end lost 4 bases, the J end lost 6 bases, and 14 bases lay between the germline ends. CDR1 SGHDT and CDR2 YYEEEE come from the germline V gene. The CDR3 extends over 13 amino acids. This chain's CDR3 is CASSITGSGEQYF. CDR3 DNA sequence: TGTGCCAGCAGCATCACAGGATCCGGCGAGCAGTACTTC. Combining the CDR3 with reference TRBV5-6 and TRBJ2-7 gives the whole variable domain DAGVTQSPTHLIKTRGQQVTLRCSPKSGHDTVSWYQQALGQGPQFIFQYYEEEERQRGNFPDRFSGHQFPNYSSELNVNALLLGDSALYLCASSITGSGEQYFGPGTRLTVT.

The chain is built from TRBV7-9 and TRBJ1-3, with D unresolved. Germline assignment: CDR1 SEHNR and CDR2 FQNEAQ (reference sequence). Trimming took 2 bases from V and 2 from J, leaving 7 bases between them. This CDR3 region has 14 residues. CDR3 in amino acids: CASSLPEAGNTIYF. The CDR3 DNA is TGTGCCAGCAGCTTACCAGAGGCTGGAAACACCATATATTTT.

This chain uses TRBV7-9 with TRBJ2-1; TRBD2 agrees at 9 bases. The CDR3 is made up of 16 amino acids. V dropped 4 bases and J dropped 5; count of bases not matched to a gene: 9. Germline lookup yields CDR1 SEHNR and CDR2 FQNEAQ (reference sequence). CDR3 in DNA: TGTGCCAGCAGCTCGGACCTAGCGGGGAACCACAATGAGCAGTTCTTC. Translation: CASSSDLAGNHNEQFF.

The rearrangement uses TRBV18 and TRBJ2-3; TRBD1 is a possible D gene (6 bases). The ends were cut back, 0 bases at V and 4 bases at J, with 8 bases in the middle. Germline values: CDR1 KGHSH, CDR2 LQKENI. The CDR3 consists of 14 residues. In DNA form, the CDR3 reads TGTGCCAGCTCACCACCCAGGGGTTCAGATACGCAGTATTTT. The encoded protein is CASSPPRGSDTQYF.